This T cell receptor (beta chain) stems from a study of early T cells in non-severe SARS-CoV-2 infection. The TCR library protocol attached unique molecular identifiers to the individual cDNA molecules. A single record per CDR3 protein comes from TCRdb applying MiXCR to the 5' RACE reads. The sample gives around 76,000 distinct CDR3 sequences, roughly an eighth of which show up once; approximately 3.9% is in the top ten. Findings and limits, study-wide: The study's VDJdb matching favored anti-spike CD8 responses and missed private and CD4 specificities.

CDR1 and CDR2 (germline): SGHRS, YFSETQ. The CDR3 extends over 15 amino acids. V lost 5 bases to trimming and J lost 2 bases, with 16 bases between them. This clonotype came up many times. The antigen remains undetermined. The V and J genes are TRBV5-1 and TRBJ2-5, with D tentatively TRBD2 (7 bases). The TCR was taken from an adult who was a healthcare worker with PCR-confirmed SARS-CoV-2 infection or an uninfected control (not recorded which). The material sequenced was whole blood. CDR3 coding DNA: TGCGCCAGCAGTATCGCGGGGGCGGGGCAAGAGACCCAGTACTTC. This encodes CASSIAGAGQETQYF.